This is a list of T cell receptor beta chains from one sample in a study of T cell responses to AZD1222 COVID-19 vaccine. Data came from immunoSEQ multiplex PCR; TCRdb stores just in-frame clones and leaves some out. The table shows about 150,000 clones, with 90% to 95% occurring only once. The sequencing used peripheral blood, collected 28 days after the second AZD1222 dose. The receptors here all came from an adult who received the AZD1222 COVID-19 vaccine. CDR3s include the opening cysteine and the closing phenylalanine or tryptophan. D genes are given only for firm matches. A row's size may be missing; if present it is once, few, many or a size class.

>TRBD2|NA|TRBV7-9|TRBJ2-7|13
CASSSGRENEQYF
TGTGCCAGCAGCTCCGGGAGGGAGAACGAGCAGTACTTC
>NA|NA|TRBV13|TRBJ1-1|13
CASSLGGGTEAFF
TGTGCCAGCAGCTTGGGGGGTGGCACTGAAGCTTTCTTT
>NA|NA|TRBV5-1|TRBJ2-2|16
CASSLARHVGDGELFF
TGCGCCAGCAGCTTGGCGCGGCACGTCGGGGACGGGGAGCTGTTTTTT
>NA|NA|TRBV27|TRBJ2-1|17
CASSPPTQPISYNEQFF
TGTGCCAGCAGTCCCCCGACCCAGCCAATTTCCTACAATGAGCAGTTCTTC
>TRBD2|NA|TRBV7-2|TRBJ2-1|17
CASSPRTSVASYNEQFF
TGTGCCAGCAGCCCCCGGACTAGCGTGGCCTCCTACAATGAGCAGTTCTTC
>NA|NA|TRBV7-9|TRBJ1-1|14
CASSPPRTNTEAFF
TGTGCCAGCAGCCCTCCTAGGACGAACACTGAAGCTTTCTTT
>TRBD1|NA|TRBV15|TRBJ1-1|15
CATSRGDRLNTEAFF
TGTGCCACCAGCAGAGGGGACAGGTTGAACACTGAAGCTTTCTTT
>NA|NA|TRBV7-8|TRBJ1-5|15
CASSPYPGSNQPQHF
TGTGCCAGCAGCCCGTACCCGGGGAGCAATCAGCCCCAGCATTTT
>NA|NA|TRBV3-1/TRBV3-2|TRBJ1-3|17
CASSQDAGRSSGNTIYF
TGTGCCAGCAGCCAAGATGCAGGACGGTCGTCTGGAAACACCATATATTTT
>NA|NA|TRBV30|TRBJ2-1|11
CAWRRNNEQFF
TGTGCCTGGAGGAGGAACAATGAGCAGTTCTTC
>NA|NA|TRBV19|TRBJ2-3|16
CASSRRLDLSTDTQYF
TGTGCCAGTAGTCGCCGACTAGATCTTAGCACAGATACGCAGTATTTT
>NA|once|TRBV12-3/TRBV12-4|TRBJ1-4|11
CASFRGEKLFF
TGTGCCAGTTTCAGAGGTGAAAAACTGTTTTTT
>NA|NA|TRBV18|TRBJ2-5|16
CASSPVPPSSQETQYF
TGTGCCAGCTCACCAGTTCCCCCATCGTCCCAAGAGACCCAGTACTTC
>TRBD1|NA|TRBV5-8|TRBJ1-5|15
CASSSGQHSNQPQHF
TGTGCCAGCAGCTCGGGACAGCATAGCAATCAGCCCCAGCATTTT